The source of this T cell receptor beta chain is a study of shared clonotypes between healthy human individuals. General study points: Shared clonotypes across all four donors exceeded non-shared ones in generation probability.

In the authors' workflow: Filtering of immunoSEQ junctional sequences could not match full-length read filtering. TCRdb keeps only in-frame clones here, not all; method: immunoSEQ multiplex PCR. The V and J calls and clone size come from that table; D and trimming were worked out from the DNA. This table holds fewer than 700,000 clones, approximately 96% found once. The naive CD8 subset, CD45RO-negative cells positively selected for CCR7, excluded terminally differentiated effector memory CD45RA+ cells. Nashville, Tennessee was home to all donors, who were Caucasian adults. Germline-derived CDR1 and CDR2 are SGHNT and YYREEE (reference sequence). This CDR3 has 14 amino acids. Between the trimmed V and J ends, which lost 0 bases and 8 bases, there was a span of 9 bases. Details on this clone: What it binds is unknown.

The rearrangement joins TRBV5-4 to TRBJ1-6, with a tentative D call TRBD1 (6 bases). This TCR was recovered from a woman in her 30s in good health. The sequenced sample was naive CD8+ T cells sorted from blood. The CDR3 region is CASSLAGADSPLHF. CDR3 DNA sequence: TGTGCCAGCAGCTTGGCAGGGGCCGATTCACCCCTCCACTTT.